Listed here are 17 T cell receptor beta chains from one sample, sequenced in a study of cytomegalovirus exposure and HLA in healthy donors. Sequencing was performed with immunoSEQ multiplex PCR; in TCRdb, only in-frame clones are kept and a portion is missing. The sample contains about 160,000 clones, 75% to 90% of which appear only once. The source material was PBMCs. The receptors derive from a woman in her late teens or twenties in good health and CMV-seronegative.

The chain has TRBV14 and TRBJ1-3; a possible D gene is TRBD1 (5 bases). CDR1 SGHDN and CDR2 FVKESK come from the germline V gene. The ends were cut back, 3 bases at V and 2 bases at J, with 14 bases in the middle. The CDR3 spans 16 residues. The CDR3 spells CASSQRRGRAGNTIYF. The DNA for the CDR3 is TGTGCCAGCAGCCAGCGAAGAGGCAGGGCTGGAAACACCATATATTTT.

This rearrangement joins TRBV7-3 to TRBJ2-5; D remains ambiguous. This CDR3 spans 14 amino acids. The germline gives CDR1 SGHTA, CDR2 FQGTGA. Trimming took off 2 bases at V and 1 base at J, with 8 bases between the two ends. The CDR3 sequence is CASSLAGSQETQYF. CDR3 nucleotides: TGTGCCAGCAGCTTAGCAGGTAGCCAAGAGACCCAGTACTTC.

The chain employs TRBV2 and TRBJ2-4; a possible D gene is TRBD2 (7 bases). CDR1 is SNHLY and CDR2 is FYNNEI in the germline V gene. This CDR3 has 16 residues. Trimming took 2 bases from V and 2 from J, leaving 13 bases between them. The CDR3 sequence: CASSERGGGTKNIQYF. As DNA, the CDR3 is TGTGCCAGCAGTGAACGAGGGGGGGGCACCAAAAACATTCAGTACTTC.

Only one count was recorded for this clone. The CDR3 protein is CASSVDAVGYGYTF. DNA of the CDR3: TGTGCCAGCAGCGTAGATGCGGTCGGCTATGGCTACACCTTC. V is TRBV9 and J is TRBJ1-2, with D unclear. Per the germline V gene, CDR1 is SGDLS and CDR2 is YYNGEE. There are 14 residues in the CDR3. The V end lost 0 bases, the J end lost 4 bases, and 10 bases lay between the germline ends.

The chain recombines TRBV10-3 with TRBJ1-1; possible D gene TRBD1, 5 bases. Per the germline V gene, CDR1 is ENHRY and CDR2 is SYGVKD. Trimming removed 11 bases at V and 1 base at J, with 14 bases between. This CDR3 has 13 residues. The CDR3 region has the DNA TGTGCCGCACAATCAAGGGGGAACACTGAAGCTTTCTTT. Protein product: CAAQSRGNTEAFF.

The chain links TRBV7-9 to TRBJ1-1, with 9 bases lining up with TRBD1. V was pared by 7 bases and J by 6 bases, with 3 bases of the junction left unmatched. In germline, CDR1 is SEHNR, CDR2 FQNEAQ (reference sequence). The CDR3 is 12 residues long. Here the CDR3 reads CASMRTGAEAFF. The DNA of the CDR3 is TGTGCCAGCATGAGGACAGGGGCTGAAGCTTTCTTT.

In DNA form, the CDR3 reads TGTGCCAGCAGCTTGGTACGGGGGGGAACCTACAATGAGCAGTTCTTC. Translating gives CASSLVRGGTYNEQFF. The chain employs TRBV7-6 and TRBJ2-1; 8 positions agree with TRBD2. CDR3 length: 16 amino acids. J lost 2 bases, V lost 3 bases, and 6 bases had no gene match. From germline, CDR1 is SGHVS and CDR2 FNYEAQ.

The V and J genes are TRBV15 and TRBJ1-1; D is possibly TRBD1 (5 bases). V lost 0 bases to trimming and J lost 3 bases, with 14 bases between them. Germline loops: CDR1 LNHNV, CDR2 YYDKDF (reference sequence). This CDR3 is 16 amino acids long. The CDR3 is CATSRDAGLMDTEAFF. The CDR3 coding sequence is TGTGCCACCAGCAGAGATGCGGGACTCATGGACACTGAAGCTTTCTTT.

V usage is TRBV27 and J usage is TRBJ1-1; possibly TRBD1 for D (6 bases). V was trimmed by 2 bases and J by 10 bases, leaving 23 bases between them. Germline V gives CDR1 MNHEY, CDR2 SMNVEV (reference sequence). The CDR3 has 16 amino acids. The CDR3 DNA sequence: TGTGCCAGCAGTTTAAGTCCCACCGGGACATCCGGCGGAGCTTTCTTT. Translation: CASSLSPTGTSGGAFF.

This chain links TRBV5-4 with TRBJ2-1, with TRBD1 as a possible D gene (5 bases). Trimming removed 6 bases from V and 10 bases from J, with 17 bases in between. The CDR3 loop spans 13 amino acids. Germline-derived CDR1 and CDR2 are SGHNT and YYREEE (reference sequence). The CDR3 region is CASTPDVQVEQFF. CDR3 nucleotide sequence: TGTGCCAGCACCCCTGATGTACAGGTAGAGCAGTTCTTC. Filled out from reference TRBV5-4 and TRBJ2-1, the complete variable domain reads ETGVTQSPTHLIKTRGQQVTLRCSSQSGHNTVSWYQQALGQGPQFIFQYYREEENGRGNFPPRFSGLQFPNYSSELNVNALELDDSALYLCASTPDVQVEQFFGPGTRLTVL.

The chain links TRBV29-1 to TRBJ1-2, with D unclear. The length of the CDR3 is 14 residues. Deletions cut 0 bases from V and 2 bases from J, with 10 bases between. In germline, CDR1 is SQVTM, CDR2 ANQGSEA. The CDR3 coding sequence is TGCAGCGTTGAAGATCGGGAAGGGAACTATGGCTACACCTTC. Its protein product is CSVEDREGNYGYTF.

The chain carries TRBV19 and TRBJ2-7; possible D gene TRBD1, 6 bases. Germline V CDR1 and CDR2: LNHDA, SQIVND (reference sequence). Deletions cut 5 bases from V and 4 bases from J, with 21 bases between. There are 16 residues in the CDR3. CDR3 region: CASSERTGTFLYEQYF. CDR3 bases: TGTGCCAGTAGTGAAAGGACCGGGACATTCCTGTACGAGCAGTACTTC.

This clone was detected a few times. The rearrangement joins TRBV5-1 to TRBJ2-3; 10 bases fit TRBD2. The CDR3 sequence is 16 residues long. From germline, CDR1 is SGHRS and CDR2 YFSETQ. Unmatched junction bases numbered 10, after V lost 4 bases and J lost 5 bases. The CDR3 region has the DNA TGCGCCAGCAGCCCTCTAAGCGGGGGGGCTAAAGATACGCAGTATTTT. It specifies CASSPLSGGAKDTQYF.

This clone has more than one count but fewer than ten. CDR3 in DNA: TGTGCCAGCAGCCGGGATCTCGGAGGCTACGAGCAGTACTTC. Translated, it gives CASSRDLGGYEQYF. J is TRBJ2-7 and V is TRBV14; D might be TRBD2 (5 bases). Per germline, CDR1 SGHDN and CDR2 FVKESK. V lost 4 bases to trimming and J lost 3 bases, with 13 bases between them. This CDR3 has 14 residues.

The V gene is TRBV7-3, the J gene TRBJ2-7, with 7 bases lining up with TRBD2. The CDR3 totals 13 residues. V lost 4 bases to trimming and J lost 4 bases; unmatched junction nucleotides: 4. CDR1 and CDR2 (germline): SGHTA, FQGTGA. The CDR3 DNA sequence: TGTGCCAGCAGCTCGTGGGGGGGATACGAGCAGTACTTC. Amino acid sequence: CASSSWGGYEQYF.

V is TRBV7-9 and J is TRBJ1-2, with 10 bases matching TRBD1. V lost 1 base to trimming and J lost 2 bases; unmatched junction nucleotides: 7. In germline, CDR1 is SEHNR, CDR2 FQNEAQ (reference sequence). The CDR3 length is 17 residues. The CDR3 sequence is CASSLGAGTGANYGYTF. The CDR3 DNA follows: TGTGCCAGCAGCTTAGGGGCCGGGACAGGGGCCAACTATGGCTACACCTTC.

The V and J genes are TRBV29-1 and TRBJ1-1; D is possibly TRBD1 (5 bases). This CDR3 contains 16 residues. Germline-derived CDR1 and CDR2 are SQVTM and ANQGSEA. Trimming left V 4 bases short and J 1 base short, with 19 bases between. CDR3 nucleotides: TGCAGCGTTGTGGGGGGGTTCCGAATAACGAACACTGAAGCTTTCTTT. Its protein product is CSVVGGFRITNTEAFF.